This passage covers 17 T cell receptor beta chains from one sample sequenced in a study of blood T cells in healthy people across ages (dated by TCRdb to the mid-2010s). Library generation was performed with 5' RACE. Sequencing instrument: Illumina HiSeq 2500. A second about 7 to 12 cycle PCR used a sample-barcoded 5' primer and a J-beta primer mix. TCRdb reran the public reads through fastp at Q25 and MiXCR, keeping productive beta chains. CDR3 protein duplicates are merged, each entry listing the most common genes and DNA. The sample records about 1.6 million distinct CDR3 sequences, about 32% of which are singletons. Jointly, the top ten make up approximately 10% of the sample. Specimen: blood. Every receptor here comes from a woman aged 30 to 39 in good health.

This clonotype was found a few times. The genes are TRBV25-1 and TRBJ2-5, with D perhaps TRBD1 or TRBD2 (5 bases each). Between the trimmed V and J ends, which lost 4 bases and 7 bases, there was a span of 10 bases. Germline loops: CDR1 MGHDK, CDR2 SYGVNS. This CDR3 has 12 residues. DNA of the CDR3: TGTGCCAGCAGTGGAACTGGGGGGACCCAGTACTTC. This encodes CASSGTGGTQYF.

The V and J genes are TRBV20-1 and TRBJ2-1; no clear D. V was shortened by 8 bases and J by 4 bases, with 15 bases between the two germline ends. The CDR3 is made up of 13 amino acids. Germline CDR1 reads DFQATT; CDR2 reads SNEGSKA (reference sequence). The CDR3 protein is CSLEMPPYNEQFF. The CDR3 coding sequence is TGCAGTTTAGAAATGCCCCCATACAATGAGCAGTTCTTC.

This clonotype turned up a few times. The junction and the germline gene differ at one end; a read error may be behind it. This rearrangement joins TRBV9 to TRBJ1-2; 10 bases line up with TRBD1. This CDR3 comprises 14 residues. CDR1 SGDLS and CDR2 YYNGEE come from the germline V gene. The CDR3 loop is CASSGTGESYGYTF. The DNA for the CDR3 is TGTGCCAGTAGCGGGACAGGGGAGTCCTATGGCTACACCTTC.

This clonotype was counted only a few times. This sequence joins TRBV20-1 and TRBJ1-2; tentative D call: TRBD1 (5 bases). The germline V gene encodes CDR1 DFQATT and CDR2 SNEGSKA (reference sequence). The V gene lost 6 bases and the J gene lost 2 bases, with 16 bases spanning the gap. This CDR3 spans 14 amino acids. The CDR3 nucleotides are TGCAGTGCCTTAATTGACAGACTCAACTATGGCTACACCTTC. This sequence encodes CSALIDRLNYGYTF.

This clonotype was detected only a few times. The CDR3 protein is CASSPMEQGNEQFF. In DNA, the CDR3 is TGTGCCAGCTCACCGATGGAGCAAGGTAATGAGCAGTTCTTC. The chain combines TRBV18 with TRBJ2-1; unclear D gene. Trimming stripped 3 bases from V and 7 bases from J, with 13 bases between. Germline loops: CDR1 KGHSH, CDR2 LQKENI. This CDR3 has 14 amino acids. The full variable domain, rest sourced from reference TRBV18 and TRBJ2-1, is NAGVMQNPRHLVRRRGQEARLRCSPMKGHSHVYWYRQLPEEGLKFMVYLQKENIIDESGMPKERFSAEFPKEGPSILRIQQVVRGDSAAYFCASSPMEQGNEQFFGPGTRLTVL.

This clonotype was picked up a small number of times. The V call is TRBV3-1, the J call TRBJ2-7; D may be TRBD1 (5 bases). The length of the CDR3 is 14 residues. V gave up 5 bases and J gave up 2 bases, with 13 bases separating them. Germline V gene data show CDR1 as LGHDT and CDR2 as YNNKEL (reference sequence). In DNA form, the CDR3 reads TGTGCCAGCAGCGCACTCATGGGGCCCTACGAGCAGTACTTC. Its translation: CASSALMGPYEQYF.

J is TRBJ2-5 and V is TRBV27; D may be TRBD1 (6 bases). Between the trimmed V and J ends, which lost 6 bases and 11 bases, there was a span of 25 bases. This CDR3 is built from 15 residues. Germline V CDR1 and CDR2: MNHEY, SMNVEV (reference sequence). The CDR3: CASSEQQGTGNEQYF. The CDR3 region has the DNA TGTGCCAGCAGCGAACAACAGGGTACGGGCAATGAGCAGTACTTC.

The genes are TRBV20-1 and TRBJ2-1, with D uncertain. Germline-derived CDR1 and CDR2 are DFQATT and SNEGSKA (reference sequence). The CDR3 runs to 15 residues. The V end lost 3 bases, the J end lost 8 bases, and 20 bases lay between the germline ends. The CDR3 DNA reads TGCAGTGCTAGGGTTACTCGCGAGAGTGGCGATGAGCAGTTCTTC. Translation gives CSARVTRESGDEQFF.

The chain combines TRBV2 with TRBJ1-3; D may be TRBD1 (5 bases). Germline-derived CDR1 and CDR2 are SNHLY and FYNNEI. V was pared by 4 bases and J by 3 bases, with 13 bases between. The CDR3 contains 15 residues. The CDR3 loop is CASSGGSGLGNTIYF. The CDR3 nucleotides are TGTGCCAGCAGTGGGGGCTCGGGGCTTGGAAACACCATATATTTT.

The sample holds a few counts of this clonotype. The chain recombines TRBV20-1 with TRBJ2-3; 16 bases line up with TRBD2. The CDR3 has 17 residues. V gave up 5 bases and J gave up 5 bases; unmatched junction bases: 10. Per the germline V gene, CDR1 is DFQATT and CDR2 is SNEGSKA (reference sequence). DNA of the CDR3: TGCAGTGCTGCCCCGGGACTAGCGGGAGGGCTTCAAGATACGCAGTATTTT. Its translation is CSAAPGLAGGLQDTQYF.

The chain couples TRBV15 to TRBJ1-2; D ambiguous. Germline V gene data show CDR1 as LNHNV and CDR2 as YYDKDF (reference sequence). This CDR3 spans 16 amino acids. Trimming took 0 bases from V and 8 from J, leaving 19 bases between them. The CDR3: CATSRDPETVFGGYTF. In DNA form, the CDR3 reads TGTGCCACCAGCAGAGATCCTGAAACGGTTTTTGGCGGCTACACCTTC. Full variable domain (outside the CDR3, taken from reference TRBV15 and TRBJ1-2): DAMVIQNPRYQVTQFGKPVTLSCSQTLNHNVMYWYQQKSSQAPKLLFHYYDKDFNNEADTPDNFQSRRPNTSFCFLDIRSPGLGDTAMYLCATSRDPETVFGGYTFGSGTRLTVV.

CDR3 in amino acids: CASSSGLSSTDTQYF. The CDR3 DNA follows: TGTGCCAGCAGTTCCGGTCTATCTAGCACAGATACGCAGTATTTT. The genes are TRBV28 and TRBJ2-3; D not certain. The germline V gene has CDR1 MDHEN and CDR2 SYDVKM. This CDR3 has 15 amino acids. V gave up 4 bases and J gave up 0 bases, with 11 bases separating them.

The rearrangement uses TRBV12-3 or TRBV12-4 and TRBJ2-1, with D maybe TRBD1 (5 bases). This CDR3 contains 14 residues. V was trimmed by 2 bases and J by 6 bases, leaving 11 bases between them. The CDR3 is CASSLQQVVNEQFF. The CDR3 DNA follows: TGTGCCAGCAGTTTACAACAGGTTGTCAATGAGCAGTTCTTC.

This rearrangement joins TRBV21-1 to TRBJ1-1. TRBV21-1 is tagged as a pseudogene. The CDR3 is 16 amino acids. The CDR3 loop is CASSKMTGSTNTEAFF. CDR3 sequence (DNA): TGTGCCAGCAGCAAAATGACTGGCAGCACGAACACTGAAGCTTTCTTT.

This clonotype was picked up a small number of times. The chain couples TRBV6-6 to TRBJ2-5; tentative D call: TRBD1 (6 bases). V shed 6 bases and J shed 5 bases, with 13 bases lying between them. This CDR3 has 13 residues. Germline assignment: CDR1 MNHNY and CDR2 SVGAGI (reference sequence). The CDR3 is CASSHNRVETQYF. For the CDR3, the DNA is TGTGCCAGCAGCCATAACAGGGTTGAGACCCAGTACTTC.

This chain joins TRBV11-2 and TRBJ2-5; D not resolved. The CDR3 is 16 residues long. V lost 1 base and J lost 2, with 14 bases in between. Germline V gene data show CDR1 as SGHAT and CDR2 as FQNNGV. This CDR3 is CASSLGVAMGQETQYF. The CDR3 DNA sequence: TGTGCCAGCAGCTTAGGGGTGGCAATGGGGCAAGAGACCCAGTACTTC.

The chain couples TRBV20-1 to TRBJ2-3; D is undetermined. CDR1 and CDR2 from the germline V gene are DFQATT and SNEGSKA (reference sequence). The CDR3 has 14 residues. Trimming removed 1 base from V and 0 bases from J, with 8 bases in between. The CDR3 here is CSARGTVSTDTQYF. In nucleotides, the CDR3 is TGCAGTGCTAGAGGGACGGTCAGCACAGATACGCAGTATTTT.